These 18 T cell receptor beta chains share one sample of origin, sequenced in a study of T cells after yellow fever vaccination. Using its own MiXCR run on the 5' RACE reads, TCRdb lists one record per CDR3 protein. The sample shows 300,000 to 350,000 distinct CDR3 sequences, around 8.1% of them seen only once. This specimen was PBMCs, taken 35 to 50 days after the first yellow fever vaccination. These receptors were obtained from a man aged 18 to 30 who received the YFV17D yellow fever vaccine.

The CDR3 sequence is CASSAIGTRSYF. The CDR3 bases are TGTGCCAGCAGCGCCATAGGGACTAGAAGCTACTTC. The chain joins TRBV12-3 or TRBV12-4 to TRBJ2-5; the match to TRBD2 covers 8 bases. V was pared by 6 bases and J by 14 bases, with 11 bases of the junction left unmatched. This CDR3 comprises 12 residues.

This clonotype was counted only a few times. The CDR3 is CASSLTGPPGRRVYEQYV. The CDR3 nucleotides are TGTGCCAGCAGCTTAACGGGGCCCCCCGGTCGGAGGGTATACGAGCAGTACGTC. The chain couples TRBV7-3 to TRBJ2-7; D is possibly TRBD2 (6 bases). Trimming pared 0 bases from V and 4 bases from J, leaving 22 bases between. The CDR3 has 18 amino acids. Germline V gives CDR1 SGHTA, CDR2 FQGTGA.

This clonotype has ten or more counts. The chain links TRBV5-1 to TRBJ2-2; D perhaps matches TRBD2 (5 bases). The V and J ends lost 2 bases and 6 bases respectively, with 8 bases between them. This CDR3 contains 13 residues. Germline V gene sequence: CDR1 SGHRS, CDR2 YFSETQ. Here the CDR3 DNA reads TGCGCCAGCAGCTTTAAGGGAGCCGGGGAGCTGTTTTTT. Amino acids: CASSFKGAGELFF.

V gene TRBV27 combines with J gene TRBJ2-7; 8 bases are a match to TRBD1. CDR1 and CDR2 (germline): MNHEY, SMNVEV (reference sequence). Trimming took 0 bases from V and 6 from J; bases not matched to a gene: 4. The CDR3 length is 14 residues. CDR3 coding DNA: TGTGCCAGCAGTTTATCCAGGGGGCGTATCGAGCAGTACTTC. It is translated as CASSLSRGRIEQYF.

The table lists this clonotype with a few counts. This chain links TRBV12-3 or TRBV12-4 with TRBJ2-1, with D possibly matching TRBD1 (6 bases). The CDR3 covers 12 residues. Trimming stripped 6 bases from V and 9 bases from J, with 12 bases between. The CDR3 is CASRRTGSEQFF. For the CDR3, the DNA is TGTGCCAGCAGACGTACAGGGAGTGAGCAGTTCTTC.

Only a few counts were recorded for this clonotype. The rearrangement joins TRBV20-1 to TRBJ2-5, with a weak D call TRBD1 (5 bases). The V end was cut by 3 bases, the J end by 3 bases, with 11 bases between. Looked up from germline, CDR1 is DFQATT and CDR2 is SNEGSKA (reference sequence). The CDR3 is 13 residues long. The CDR3 nucleotides are TGCAGTGCTAGTCCGACAGTCAAAGAGACCCAGTACTTC. Protein sequence: CSASPTVKETQYF.

J is TRBJ1-6 and V is TRBV27; D uncertain. V lost 4 bases to trimming and J lost 14 bases, with 12 bases between them. The CDR3 has 12 residues. Germline V gene data show CDR1 as MNHEY and CDR2 as SMNVEV (reference sequence). The CDR3 nucleotides read TGTGCCAGCAGTTCCCAGGACTTAGCCCTCCACTTT. It codes for CASSSQDLALHF.

Notes on this clonotype: With a much larger clone just one base away, this may be a read error. V usage is TRBV23-1 and J usage is TRBJ2-5; the D gene is possibly TRBD1 (6 bases). TRBV23-1 is given ORF status, its function remaining uncertain. The CDR3 spans 19 residues. V was clipped by 0 bases and J by 5 bases, with 25 bases between them. In nucleotides, the CDR3 is TGCGCCAGCAGTCAATCGCGTCTTCGTATGGACAGAGGTCGGGAGACCCAGTACTTC. It specifies CASSQSRLRMDRGRETQYF.

This clonotype was detected a few times. The V gene is TRBV6-4, the J gene TRBJ1-5; the D is unclear. The CDR3 runs 14 residues. With 6 bases removed from V and 5 bases from J, the gap between germline ends came to 14 bases. Germline V gives CDR1 MRHNA, CDR2 SNTAGT. As DNA, the CDR3 is TGTGCCAGCAGCCCAGACTCGACCTATCAGCCCCAGCATTTT. Encoded protein: CASSPDSTYQPQHF.

This clonotype has only a few counts. The chain has TRBV5-1 and TRBJ2-7, with no clear D. V was pared by 1 base and J by 3 bases, with 5 bases between. CDR1 is SGHRS, CDR2 YFSETQ, per germline. The CDR3 covers 12 residues. CDR3: CASSLWGYEQYF. Here the CDR3 DNA reads TGCGCCAGCAGCTTGTGGGGCTACGAGCAGTACTTC. Together with reference TRBV5-1 and TRBJ2-7, the CDR3 gives the full variable domain: KAGVTQTPRYLIKTRGQQVTLSCSPISGHRSVSWYQQTPGQGLQFLFEYFSETQRNKGNFPGRFSGRQFSNSRSEMNVSTLELGDSALYLCASSLWGYEQYFGPGTRLTVT.

A remark on this clonotype: A junction end diverges from the germline sequence, so it may reflect a read error. The chain uses TRBV25-1 and TRBJ2-1, with 8 bases aligning to TRBD1. This CDR3 spans 16 amino acids. Germline V gene sequence: CDR1 MGHDK, CDR2 SYGVNS. CDR3 sequence reads: CASSESPGQAYTEQFF. In DNA form, the CDR3 reads TGTGCCAGCAGTGAATCTCCGGGACAGGCTTACACTGAGCAGTTCTTC.

The genes are TRBV9 and TRBJ1-5; D possibly corresponds to TRBD1 (5 bases). This CDR3 is 14 amino acids long. Germline CDR1 reads SGDLS; CDR2 reads YYNGEE. V lost 4 bases and J lost 5, with 13 bases in between. The CDR3 nucleotides are TGTGCCAGCAGCTCCATGGGAGGGGATCAGCCCCAGCATTTT. Its translation is CASSSMGGDQPQHF.

This clonotype turned up a few times. The chain uses TRBV18 and TRBJ2-1; D call uncertain. The V end was cut by 5 bases, the J end by 5 bases, with 4 bases between. Germline CDR1 is KGHSH and CDR2 is LQKENI. The CDR3 extends over 11 amino acids. The CDR3 coding sequence is TGTGCCAGCTCAGGCGACAATGAGCAGTTCTTC. Its translation is CASSGDNEQFF.

The chain carries TRBV12-3 or TRBV12-4 and TRBJ2-5; no clear D. The CDR3 totals 14 residues. Trimming stripped 5 bases from V and 1 base from J, with 11 bases between. CDR3 in amino acids: CASSRLDGQETQYF. In DNA, the CDR3 is TGTGCCAGCAGTCGACTGGACGGCCAAGAGACCCAGTACTTC.

This clonotype was found many times. The chain employs TRBV4-3 and TRBJ1-4; perhaps TRBD1 as D (6 bases). The V gene lost 4 bases and the J gene lost 5 bases, with 14 bases spanning the gap. This CDR3 has 15 residues. Germline V lookup: CDR1 LGHNA, CDR2 YSLEER. The CDR3 DNA is TGCGCCAGCAGCCTCGGGGGGCGGCTAAATGAAAAACTGTTTTTT. Translating it yields CASSLGGRLNEKLFF.

The chain combines TRBV10-3 with TRBJ2-3; D gene unclear. The CDR3 totals 11 residues. CDR1 and CDR2 (germline): ENHRY, SYGVKD. V lost 4 bases, J lost 6 bases, and 5 bases lay in between. The CDR3 loop is CAISGSDTQYF. CDR3 DNA sequence: TGTGCCATCAGTGGAAGTGATACGCAGTATTTT.

This clonotype was observed many times. The CDR3: CASSSRTSRGQPQHF. The DNA for the CDR3 is TGTGCCAGCAGTTCCCGGACCTCAAGAGGCCAGCCCCAGCATTTT. The V call is TRBV6-5, the J call TRBJ1-5; D remains unclear. Trimming stripped 4 bases from V and 7 bases from J, with 17 bases between. There are 15 residues in the CDR3. CDR1 is MNHEY and CDR2 is SVGAGI in the germline V gene.

This clonotype occurred a few times. The V gene is TRBV15, the J gene TRBJ1-1; 7 bases are a match to TRBD1. This CDR3 contains 13 residues. Germline V CDR1 and CDR2: LNHNV, YYDKDF (reference sequence). V dropped 0 bases and J dropped 8; count of bases not matched to a gene: 3. As DNA, the CDR3 is TGTGCCACCAGCAGAGAACCGGACAGGGAAGCTTTCTTT. Translating it yields CATSREPDREAFF.